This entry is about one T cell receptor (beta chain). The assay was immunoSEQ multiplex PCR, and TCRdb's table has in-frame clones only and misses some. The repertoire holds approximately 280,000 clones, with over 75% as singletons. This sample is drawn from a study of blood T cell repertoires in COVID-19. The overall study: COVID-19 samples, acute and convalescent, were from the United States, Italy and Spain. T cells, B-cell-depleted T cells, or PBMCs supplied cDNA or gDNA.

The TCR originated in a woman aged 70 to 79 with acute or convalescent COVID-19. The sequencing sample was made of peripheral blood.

CDR3 in amino acids: CASSLATSGEDTQYF. The CDR3 DNA sequence: TGTGCCAGCAGCTTAGCGACTAGCGGGGAAGATACGCAGTATTTT. The chain combines TRBV7-8 with TRBJ2-3; TRBD2 aligns across 11 bases. Germline V CDR1 and CDR2: SGHVS, FQNEAQ. With V trimmed by 0 bases and J by 5 bases, 1 base remained unmatched. The CDR3 loop spans 15 amino acids.